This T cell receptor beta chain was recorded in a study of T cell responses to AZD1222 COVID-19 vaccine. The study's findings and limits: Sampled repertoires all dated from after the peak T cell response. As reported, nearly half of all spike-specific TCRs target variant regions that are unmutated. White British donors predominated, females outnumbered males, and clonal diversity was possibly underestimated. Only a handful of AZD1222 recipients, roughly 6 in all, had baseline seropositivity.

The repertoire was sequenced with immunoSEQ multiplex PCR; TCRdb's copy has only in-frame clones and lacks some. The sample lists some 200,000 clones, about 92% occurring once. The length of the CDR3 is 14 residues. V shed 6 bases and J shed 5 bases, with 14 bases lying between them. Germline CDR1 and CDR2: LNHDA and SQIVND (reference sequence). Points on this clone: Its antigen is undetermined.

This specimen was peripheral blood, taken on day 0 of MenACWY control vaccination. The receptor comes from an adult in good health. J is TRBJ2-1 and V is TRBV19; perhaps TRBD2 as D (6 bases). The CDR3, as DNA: TGTGCCAGTAGATCCCAGCGGGTAAACAATGAGCAGTTCTTC. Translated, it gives CASRSQRVNNEQFF. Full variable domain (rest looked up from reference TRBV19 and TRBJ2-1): DGGITQSPKYLFRKEGQNVTLSCEQNLNHDAMYWYRQDPGQGLRLIYYSQIVNDFQKGDIAEGYSVSREKKESFPLTVTSAQKNPTAFYLCASRSQRVNNEQFFGPGTRLTVL.